This is a list of T cell receptor beta chains from one sample in a study of CD8+ T cells in alopecia areata. Sequencing was performed with immunoSEQ multiplex PCR; in TCRdb, only in-frame clones are kept and a portion is missing. This table holds over 150,000 clones, 60% found once. This specimen consisted of CD4+ T cells sorted from blood, obtained at week 24, from a patient treated with tofacitinib. These receptor sequences come from a human donor with alopecia areata. Both conserved end residues are part of each CDR3. A D gene is named only where the DNA matches it firmly. Expanded clones get a size class; other rows say once, few or many, or leave the size out.

v_gene	j_gene	d_gene	abundance	CDR3nt	CDR3aa
TRBV29-1	TRBJ1-1	TRBD1	few	TGCAGCGTTGTACAGGGGGGTAGGTCTGAAGCTTTCTTT	CSVVQGGRSEAFF
TRBV4-2	TRBJ2-1	TRBD2	once	TGTGCCAGCAGCCCGAGCGGGGGTTACAATGAGCAGTTCTTC	CASSPSGGYNEQFF
TRBV7-2	TRBJ2-1	TRBD2	many	TGTGCCAGCAGCTCAATGGGACTAGCGGGACGAGGCGAGCAGTTCTTC	CASSSMGLAGRGEQFF
TRBV5-4	TRBJ1-4	-	few	TGTGCCAGCAGCTCGGGGACCGGAAATGAAAAACTGTTTTTT	CASSSGTGNEKLFF
TRBV30	TRBJ2-1	-	-	TGTGCCTGGAGTGTTAGGAGGGGCAACAAGGTCTTC	CAWSVRRGNKVF
TRBV29-1	TRBJ1-1	-	few	TGCAGCGGGAGCCAGACGAACACTGAAGCTTTCTTT	CSGSQTNTEAFF
TRBV30	TRBJ1-2	TRBD1	-	TGTGCCTGGAGTCCCCAGTGGGACAGTGGCTACACCTTC	CAWSPQWDSGYTF
TRBV19	TRBJ1-1	-	few	TGTGCCAGTATAATGGGCGGGGGAAGGAACACTGAAGCTTTCTTT	CASIMGGGRNTEAFF
TRBV30	TRBJ2-7	-	-	TGTGCCTGGAGTGACCGGGGAGGAAGGGAGCAGTACTTC	CAWSDRGGREQYF
TRBV29-1	TRBJ2-5	-	-	TGCAGCGTTGAAGGTTGGTCTGCAGCCTCGGTGACTAGAGAGACCCAGTACTTC	CSVEGWSAASVTRETQYF
TRBV7-6	TRBJ2-2	TRBD1	once	TGTGCCAGCAGGCAACAGGGGACAAACACCGGGGAGCTGTTTTTT	CASRQQGTNTGELFF
TRBV30	TRBJ2-5	-	few	TGTGCCTGGACCCGGGGGCGGGGAGGCTCGCAAGAGACCCAGTACTTC	CAWTRGRGGSQETQYF
TRBV27	TRBJ1-6	-	few	TGTGCCAGCAGTTGGGTTAATTCACCCCTCCACTTT	CASSWVNSPLHF
TRBV11-2	TRBJ2-1	-	-	TGTGCCAGCAGCCCCGCGGGGAGCGGCTCCTACAATGAGCAGTTCTTC	CASSPAGSGSYNEQFF
TRBV7-8	TRBJ1-1	TRBD1	once	TGTGCCAGCAGCGCCCAGGGGGGCGAGAACACTGAAGCTTTCTTT	CASSAQGGENTEAFF
TRBV20-1	TRBJ1-2	-	few	TGCAGTGCAGGGAGGTTCTATGGCTACACCTTC	CSAGRFYGYTF
TRBV30	TRBJ2-4	-	few	TGTGCCTGGAGTACGGTCCTGAGGAAAAACATTCAGTACTTC	CAWSTVLRKNIQYF
TRBV4-1	TRBJ1-1	TRBD1	-	TGCGCCAGCAGCGACCGGACAGGAGGATACACTGAAGCTTTCTTT	CASSDRTGGYTEAFF
TRBV29-1	TRBJ1-5	-	-	TGCAGCGTTGCCGTTGGCCTGGGGGGACGGCAGCCCCAGCATTTT	CSVAVGLGGRQPQHF
TRBV30	TRBJ2-5	-	few	TGTGCCTGGAGTATTTTGACCGCAGGCAGGGAGACCCAGTACTTC	CAWSILTAGRETQYF
TRBV6-1	TRBJ1-1	-	-	TGTGCCAGCAGTAGTCAAACTGAAGCTTTCTTT	CASSSQTEAFF
TRBV4-1	TRBJ2-5	-	-	TGCGCCAGCAGCCAAGAAGACTCGGGTTACCAAGAGACCCAGTACTTC	CASSQEDSGYQETQYF
TRBV9	TRBJ1-2	TRBD1	-	TGTGCCAGCAGCGCGGGACAGGGGAACTATGGCTACACCTTC	CASSAGQGNYGYTF
TRBV29-1	TRBJ1-5	-	-	TGCAGCGTTGTGTTAGGAAATAGCAATCAGCCCCAGCATTTT	CSVVLGNSNQPQHF
TRBV6-1	TRBJ2-7	-	-	TGTGCCAGCCAGACAGGTGCCGGGGTGGGGTACGAGCAGTACTTC	CASQTGAGVGYEQYF
TRBV7-2	TRBJ1-5	-	-	TGTGCCAGCAGCTTAGGGAATCAGCCCCAGCATTTT	CASSLGNQPQHF
TRBV25-1	TRBJ2-5	-	-	TGTGCCAGCACCTTTGCGGGTCCAGAGACCCAGTACTTC	CASTFAGPETQYF
TRBV29-1	TRBJ1-1	-	-	TGCAGCGTCGAAGGGGGAGGGATGGGTGAAGCTTTCTTT	CSVEGGGMGEAFF
TRBV30	TRBJ2-7	TRBD1	-	TGTGCCTGGAGTTTGGGACAGAGCTACGAGCAGTACTTC	CAWSLGQSYEQYF
TRBV18	TRBJ2-3	-	few	TGTGCCAGCTCACCAGCAGATACGCAGTATTTT	CASSPADTQYF
TRBV29-1	TRBJ2-2	-	-	TGCAGCGTTGTTATAGTCGGGGGAACGAACACCGGGGAGCTGTTTTTT	CSVVIVGGTNTGELFF
TRBV7-2	TRBJ2-5	TRBD2	-	TGTGCCAGCAGCTTAGGGCGGGGGAGAGAGACCCAGTACTTC	CASSLGRGRETQYF
TRBV27	TRBJ1-6	-	-	TGTGCCAGCAGTTTTCTTGGACCAAATTCACCCCTCCACTTT	CASSFLGPNSPLHF
TRBV5-6	TRBJ1-2	-	-	TGTGCCAGCAGCTTGGCAGGGGTCGGTGGCTACACCTTC	CASSLAGVGGYTF
TRBV29-1	TRBJ1-1	TRBD1	few	TGCAGCGTTTCTTCAGGGGGGGACACTGAAGCTTTCTTT	CSVSSGGDTEAFF
TRBV27	TRBJ1-2	TRBD1	-	TGTGCCAGCAGTTTGCAGGGGGCAGAGGGCTACACCTTC	CASSLQGAEGYTF
TRBV6-1	TRBJ1-1	-	-	TGTGCCAGCAGTGCGACGGCGAACACTGAAGCTTTCTTT	CASSATANTEAFF
TRBV30	TRBJ1-5	TRBD1	-	TGTGCCTGGGCAGGGGGCAGCGGCAATCAGCCCCAGCATTTT	CAWAGGSGNQPQHF
TRBV7-2	TRBJ2-2	-	few	TGTGCCAGCAGGCCGGGACTTCACTCCGGGGAGCTGTTTTTT	CASRPGLHSGELFF
TRBV6-5	TRBJ2-3	-	-	TGTGCCAGCAGCCGAGAAAGGGTCGATACGCAGTATTTT	CASSRERVDTQYF
TRBV29-1	TRBJ1-1	-	few	TGCAGCGTTGAGGCAATGGGTGTACGGGGAGGTGAAGCTTTCTTT	CSVEAMGVRGGEAFF
TRBV19	TRBJ2-1	TRBD2	-	TGTGCCAGTAAATCCCGGGGGTCTAGCGGGGGTTCCTACAATGAGCAGTTCTTC	CASKSRGSSGGSYNEQFF
TRBV28	TRBJ1-5	-	-	TGTGCCAGCAGTTTACCGCCTCAGCCCCAGCATTTT	CASSLPPQPQHF
TRBV5-1	TRBJ2-5	-	-	TGCGCCAGCAGCTTGGCCGTGGCAGGGCTTAGTCAAGAGACCCAGTACTTC	CASSLAVAGLSQETQYF
TRBV4-1	TRBJ2-2	TRBD1	-	TGCGCCAGCAGCCAAACAGGGGGAACCGGGGAGCTGTTTTTT	CASSQTGGTGELFF
TRBV7-2	TRBJ2-7	TRBD1	-	TGTGCCAGCAGCCCCAGGTGGGGACAGGCGTGGGAGCAGTACTTC	CASSPRWGQAWEQYF
TRBV6-6	TRBJ2-5	TRBD2	-	TGTGCCAGCAGCTCCCAGGAGCGGGGGGCTCAAGAGACCCAGTACTTC	CASSSQERGAQETQYF
TRBV19	TRBJ2-3	-	few	TGTGCCAGTAGGCGACGACAGGCCACAGATACGCAGTATTTT	CASRRRQATDTQYF
TRBV29-1	TRBJ1-1	-	once	TGCAGCGCGTCACCTGTACTCAGGACTGAAGCTTTCTTT	CSASPVLRTEAFF
TRBV4-1	TRBJ2-7	TRBD1	-	TGCGCCAGCAGCCAGATGACAGGGGCCGCCGAGCAGTACTTC	CASSQMTGAAEQYF
TRBV29-1	TRBJ2-7	-	-	TGCAGCGTTGAATCCGGGGGCAAGTACGAGCAGTACTTC	CSVESGGKYEQYF
TRBV19	TRBJ2-5	-	-	TGTGCCAGTAGGACATCGGCGGGATTTCAAGAGACCCAGTACTTC	CASRTSAGFQETQYF
TRBV29-1	TRBJ2-5	TRBD1	-	TGCAGCGTTGACTCCGGACAGGGGATGGGGGAGACCCAGTACTTC	CSVDSGQGMGETQYF
TRBV7-9	TRBJ2-1	-	-	TGTGCCAGCAGCAGCGTAGCGGTGGGGGCCGGCAATGAGCAGTTCTTC	CASSSVAVGAGNEQFF
TRBV30	TRBJ1-6	TRBD1	-	TGTGCCTGGCATCTCTCCGGGACAGCCAATAATTCACCCCTCCACTTT	CAWHLSGTANNSPLHF
TRBV7-8	TRBJ2-3	-	-	TGTGCCAGCAGTACCGGGGCGAACACAGATACGCAGTATTTT	CASSTGANTDTQYF
TRBV4-2	TRBJ2-5	-	-	TGTGCCAGCAGCCAAGGTGGGACCGGGGAGACCCAGTACTTC	CASSQGGTGETQYF
TRBV6-5	TRBJ2-7	-	-	TGTGCCAGCAGTGAACTGGACAGAGCCTACGAGCAGTACTTC	CASSELDRAYEQYF